The rows below give T cell receptor beta chains drawn from one sample of a study of beta chain features in type 1 diabetes. Here immunoSEQ multiplex PCR was the method, and the copy in TCRdb shows in-frame clones only, minus some. The repertoire consists of about 340,000 clones, with over 7% occurring once and the leading ten covering roughly 0.99%. Sequencing input: central memory CD4+ T cells from blood. The receptors originated from a man under 40 with type 1 diabetes. Both conserved end residues are part of each CDR3. D genes are given only for firm matches. Only some rows state a clone size, as once, few, many or a class for expanded clones.

len: 14; abundance: .; j_gene: TRBJ1-2; d_gene: TRBD1; v_gene: TRBV4-3; CDR3nt: TGCGCCAGCAGCCAAGGGGACAGGGGTGATGGCTACACCTTC; CDR3aa: CASSQGDRGDGYTF
len: 17; abundance: .; j_gene: TRBJ2-6; d_gene: .; v_gene: TRBV4-3; CDR3nt: TGCGCCAGCAGCCCATCAAGCAGGGTAGCTGGGGCCAACGTCCTGACTTTC; CDR3aa: CASSPSSRVAGANVLTF
len: 15; abundance: .; j_gene: TRBJ2-2; d_gene: TRBD1; v_gene: TRBV19; CDR3nt: TGTGCCAGTAGAACCGGGACAGCGAACACCGGGGAGCTGTTTTTT; CDR3aa: CASRTGTANTGELFF
len: 16; abundance: .; j_gene: TRBJ2-4; d_gene: .; v_gene: TRBV29-1; CDR3nt: TGCAGCGTTGGTGACTTAGGTAGCGGCGGATTAAACATTCAGTACTTC; CDR3aa: CSVGDLGSGGLNIQYF
len: 13; abundance: few; j_gene: TRBJ2-2; d_gene: .; v_gene: TRBV7-9; CDR3nt: TGTGCCAGCAGCTTGGAGTGGGCCGGGGAGCTGTTTTTT; CDR3aa: CASSLEWAGELFF
len: 12; abundance: .; j_gene: TRBJ1-2; d_gene: .; v_gene: TRBV27; CDR3nt: TGTGCCAGCCGAGGTGGCGCCTATGGCTACACCTTC; CDR3aa: CASRGGAYGYTF
len: 14; abundance: few; j_gene: TRBJ2-1; d_gene: .; v_gene: TRBV7-9; CDR3nt: TGTGCCAGCAGCTTTTCCTCAATCTACAATGAGCAGTTCTTC; CDR3aa: CASSFSSIYNEQFF
len: 16; abundance: few; j_gene: TRBJ2-3; d_gene: TRBD2; v_gene: TRBV5-4; CDR3nt: TGTGCCAGCAGCTTACAGCGGGGGGGCGTCACAGATACGCAGTATTTT; CDR3aa: CASSLQRGGVTDTQYF
len: 13; abundance: .; j_gene: TRBJ1-4; d_gene: .; v_gene: TRBV30; CDR3nt: TGTGCCTGGAGTGCCTCGGCCTTGGAAAAACTGTTTTTT; CDR3aa: CAWSASALEKLFF
len: 13; abundance: few; j_gene: TRBJ1-1; d_gene: TRBD1; v_gene: TRBV2; CDR3nt: TGTGCCAGCAGGGACAGGGAGGGGACTGAAGCTTTCTTT; CDR3aa: CASRDREGTEAFF
len: 13; abundance: few; j_gene: TRBJ2-6; d_gene: .; v_gene: TRBV30; CDR3nt: TGTGCCTGGGAGTCCTCTGGGGCCAACGTCCTGACTTTC; CDR3aa: CAWESSGANVLTF
len: 15; abundance: .; j_gene: TRBJ2-3; d_gene: TRBD1; v_gene: TRBV4-3; CDR3nt: TGCGCCAGCAGTGGGACAGGGGGCCCCCCAGATACGCAGTATTTT; CDR3aa: CASSGTGGPPDTQYF
len: 15; abundance: .; j_gene: TRBJ2-3; d_gene: TRBD2; v_gene: TRBV11-2; CDR3nt: TGTGCCAGCAGCTTGAACGGGGGGGCGGTAAATACGCAGTATTTT; CDR3aa: CASSLNGGAVNTQYF
len: 14; abundance: few; j_gene: TRBJ1-1; d_gene: .; v_gene: TRBV6-5; CDR3nt: TGTGCCAGCAATACTCCTCGGGGGCCCTCAGAAGCTTTCTTT; CDR3aa: CASNTPRGPSEAFF
len: 16; abundance: .; j_gene: TRBJ2-7; d_gene: .; v_gene: TRBV21-1; CDR3nt: TGTGCCAGCAGAAAGAAGCTACGCGGGGGGTCCTACGAGCAGTACTTC; CDR3aa: CASRKKLRGGSYEQYF
len: 16; abundance: few; j_gene: TRBJ2-5; d_gene: .; v_gene: TRBV7-2; CDR3nt: TGTGCCAGCAGCTTTACCCCCCACTACCATCAAGAGACCCAGTACTTC; CDR3aa: CASSFTPHYHQETQYF
len: 15; abundance: few; j_gene: TRBJ2-2; d_gene: TRBD2; v_gene: TRBV27; CDR3nt: TGTGCCAGCAGAATAGCGGGGGGTATGGGCGGGGAGCTGTTTTTT; CDR3aa: CASRIAGGMGGELFF
len: 15; abundance: few; j_gene: TRBJ1-2; d_gene: .; v_gene: TRBV6-7; CDR3nt: TGTGCCAGCAGTTACCGGGCGTATAGGTGCTATGGCTACACCTTC; CDR3aa: CASSYRAYRCYGYTF
len: 16; abundance: many; j_gene: TRBJ1-3; d_gene: .; v_gene: TRBV13; CDR3nt: TGTGCCAGCAGCTTAGGGACAAAAAATCGGAGAAACACCATATATTTT; CDR3aa: CASSLGTKNRRNTIYF
len: 13; abundance: many; j_gene: TRBJ2-3; d_gene: .; v_gene: TRBV14; CDR3nt: TGTGCCAGCAGCATGTACACCACAGATACGCAGTATTTT; CDR3aa: CASSMYTTDTQYF
len: 12; abundance: many; j_gene: TRBJ2-3; d_gene: .; v_gene: TRBV5-5; CDR3nt: TGTGCCAGCAGCCCAGACACAGATACGCAGTATTTT; CDR3aa: CASSPDTDTQYF
len: 14; abundance: many; j_gene: TRBJ2-5; d_gene: TRBD2; v_gene: TRBV11-2; CDR3nt: TGTGCCAGCAGCCCAACTAGCGTGAGAGAGACCCAGTACTTC; CDR3aa: CASSPTSVRETQYF
len: 15; abundance: .; j_gene: TRBJ1-2; d_gene: TRBD1; v_gene: TRBV7-2; CDR3nt: TGTGCCAGCAGCTTAGTAACCGCAGGGGGCACTGGCTACACCTTC; CDR3aa: CASSLVTAGGTGYTF
len: 16; abundance: .; j_gene: TRBJ1-5; d_gene: .; v_gene: TRBV30; CDR3nt: TGTGCCTGGAGTGTGGGCAGCTATTATAGCAATCAGCCCCAGCATTTT; CDR3aa: CAWSVGSYYSNQPQHF
len: 19; abundance: .; j_gene: TRBJ2-4; d_gene: TRBD1; v_gene: TRBV5-4; CDR3nt: TGTGCCAGCAGCACGGGGACAGGGGGCTGGCAAGGTGCCAAAAACATTCAGTACTTC; CDR3aa: CASSTGTGGWQGAKNIQYF
len: 13; abundance: few; j_gene: TRBJ2-1; d_gene: .; v_gene: TRBV5-1; CDR3nt: TGCGCCAGCAGCTTGGCCACTTACAATGAGCAGTTCTTC; CDR3aa: CASSLATYNEQFF
len: 14; abundance: few; j_gene: TRBJ1-4; d_gene: .; v_gene: TRBV7-2; CDR3nt: TGTGCCAGCAGTCGGGACGCAACTAATGAAAAACTGTTTTTT; CDR3aa: CASSRDATNEKLFF
len: 11; abundance: .; j_gene: TRBJ2-7; d_gene: .; v_gene: TRBV7-9; CDR3nt: TGTGCCAGCACCTCCTCCTACGAGCAGTACTTC; CDR3aa: CASTSSYEQYF
len: 17; abundance: .; j_gene: TRBJ2-1; d_gene: TRBD2; v_gene: TRBV7-9; CDR3nt: TGTGCCAGCAGCTTAGCGTTGGCGGGGGGATTCTACAATGAGCAGTTCTTC; CDR3aa: CASSLALAGGFYNEQFF
len: 14; abundance: .; j_gene: TRBJ1-5; d_gene: TRBD1; v_gene: TRBV2; CDR3nt: TGTGCCAGCAGGGGGACAGTGAGCAATCAGCCCCAGCATTTT; CDR3aa: CASRGTVSNQPQHF
len: 14; abundance: .; j_gene: TRBJ2-7; d_gene: TRBD1; v_gene: TRBV18; CDR3nt: TGTGCCAGCTCACGGGACAGTGGTTTCGGCGAGCAGTACTTC; CDR3aa: CASSRDSGFGEQYF
len: 15; abundance: few; j_gene: TRBJ2-5; d_gene: .; v_gene: TRBV7-2; CDR3nt: TGTGCCAGCAGGGGGCCCAATGGGATCCAAGAGACCCAGTACTTC; CDR3aa: CASRGPNGIQETQYF
len: 14; abundance: .; j_gene: TRBJ2-2; d_gene: .; v_gene: TRBV19; CDR3nt: TGTGCCAGTACAGTAGGGTCCAACACCGGGGAGCTGTTTTTT; CDR3aa: CASTVGSNTGELFF
len: 14; abundance: few; j_gene: TRBJ2-3; d_gene: .; v_gene: TRBV4-1; CDR3nt: TGCGCCAGCAGCCAAGAAGTCAAGGGGGGCGCGCAGTATTTT; CDR3aa: CASSQEVKGGAQYF
len: 14; abundance: .; j_gene: TRBJ1-6; d_gene: .; v_gene: TRBV4-3; CDR3nt: TGCGCCAGCAGCCCGACAGGCTATAATTCACCCCTCCACTTT; CDR3aa: CASSPTGYNSPLHF
len: 14; abundance: many; j_gene: TRBJ1-3; d_gene: .; v_gene: TRBV15; CDR3nt: TGTGCCACCAGCAGAGAAACAGGCGGGAACACCATATATTTT; CDR3aa: CATSRETGGNTIYF
len: 16; abundance: .; j_gene: TRBJ1-2; d_gene: TRBD1; v_gene: TRBV7-2; CDR3nt: TGTGCCAGCAGCTTGGGGGACAGGGATCCCCTCTATGGCTACACCTTC; CDR3aa: CASSLGDRDPLYGYTF
len: 14; abundance: .; j_gene: TRBJ1-1; d_gene: .; v_gene: TRBV7-2; CDR3nt: TGTGCCAGCAGCTTCGGGAGCGCGAACACTGAAGCTTTCTTT; CDR3aa: CASSFGSANTEAFF
len: 15; abundance: few; j_gene: TRBJ1-2; d_gene: TRBD1; v_gene: TRBV28; CDR3nt: TGTGCCAGCAGCCCCGGGACAGGGGGAAACTATGGCTACACCTTC; CDR3aa: CASSPGTGGNYGYTF
len: 16; abundance: .; j_gene: TRBJ2-7; d_gene: TRBD1; v_gene: TRBV7-2; CDR3nt: TGCGCCAGCAGCCAAGATCTTTGGGACAGGGCCTACGAGCAGTACTTC; CDR3aa: CASSQDLWDRAYEQYF
len: 14; abundance: .; j_gene: TRBJ1-2; d_gene: .; v_gene: TRBV6-5; CDR3nt: TGTGCCAGCAGTTACCAGGGAAACAGCTATGGCTACACCTTC; CDR3aa: CASSYQGNSYGYTF
len: 14; abundance: many; j_gene: TRBJ2-2; d_gene: .; v_gene: TRBV5-1; CDR3nt: TGCGCCAGCAGCCTAAGGACTGACGGCGGGGAGCTGTTTTTT; CDR3aa: CASSLRTDGGELFF
len: 13; abundance: .; j_gene: TRBJ1-2; d_gene: .; v_gene: TRBV29-1; CDR3nt: TGCAGCGTTGACGGCGGGAATAACTATGGCTACACCTTC; CDR3aa: CSVDGGNNYGYTF
len: 14; abundance: .; j_gene: TRBJ2-1; d_gene: .; v_gene: TRBV2; CDR3nt: TGTGCCAGCAGTGCGGACAGTACCTACAATGAGCAGTTCTTC; CDR3aa: CASSADSTYNEQFF
len: 19; abundance: .; j_gene: TRBJ2-3; d_gene: TRBD2; v_gene: TRBV7-2; CDR3nt: TGTGCCAGCAGCTTAGCCCCAGGGACTAGCGGGGGGGCCCCAGATACGCAGTATTTT; CDR3aa: CASSLAPGTSGGAPDTQYF
len: 15; abundance: few; j_gene: TRBJ1-1; d_gene: .; v_gene: TRBV27; CDR3nt: TGTGCCAGCAGTTTAAGAAGACAGGACCCCACTGAAGCTTTCTTT; CDR3aa: CASSLRRQDPTEAFF
len: 12; abundance: .; j_gene: TRBJ2-7; d_gene: .; v_gene: TRBV27; CDR3nt: TGTGCCAGCAGGGACGTCGCCTACGAGCAGTACTTC; CDR3aa: CASRDVAYEQYF
len: 15; abundance: few; j_gene: TRBJ2-3; d_gene: TRBD1; v_gene: TRBV5-1; CDR3nt: TGCGCCAGCAGCAGGGACAGGGGGCTGGGAGATACGCAGTATTTT; CDR3aa: CASSRDRGLGDTQYF
len: 17; abundance: .; j_gene: TRBJ2-5; d_gene: .; v_gene: TRBV7-9; CDR3nt: TGTGCCAGCAGCCAAGGGACGGGGGTGATAGCGAAAGAGACCCAGTACTTC; CDR3aa: CASSQGTGVIAKETQYF
len: 11; abundance: .; j_gene: TRBJ2-7; d_gene: .; v_gene: TRBV20-1; CDR3nt: TGCAGTGCCAGCCCGGGGGTGGGGCAGTACTTC; CDR3aa: CSASPGVGQYF
len: 14; abundance: .; j_gene: TRBJ1-4; d_gene: TRBD1; v_gene: TRBV15; CDR3nt: TGCGCCACCAGCAGACAGGGCACTAATGAAAAACTGTTTTTT; CDR3aa: CATSRQGTNEKLFF
len: 14; abundance: .; j_gene: TRBJ2-3; d_gene: .; v_gene: TRBV7-6; CDR3nt: TGTGCCAGCAGCCTACCGGGATCGGCAGATACGCAGTATTTT; CDR3aa: CASSLPGSADTQYF
len: 14; abundance: .; j_gene: TRBJ2-7; d_gene: TRBD1; v_gene: TRBV19; CDR3nt: TGTGCCAGTACCCGGACAGGGGAACTCTACGAGCAGTACTTC; CDR3aa: CASTRTGELYEQYF
len: 16; abundance: .; j_gene: TRBJ2-3; d_gene: .; v_gene: TRBV9; CDR3nt: TGTGCCAGCAGCGCTCACCGGGGTATTAGCACAGATACGCAGTATTTT; CDR3aa: CASSAHRGISTDTQYF
len: 15; abundance: .; j_gene: TRBJ2-7; d_gene: .; v_gene: TRBV5-1; CDR3nt: TGCGCCAGCAGGGTGTCAACGACACTACTCTACGAGCAGTACTTC; CDR3aa: CASRVSTTLLYEQYF
len: 15; abundance: .; j_gene: TRBJ2-7; d_gene: .; v_gene: TRBV7-2; CDR3nt: TGTGCCAGCAGCTACACAGGGAGTCAATCCTACGAGCAGTACTTC; CDR3aa: CASSYTGSQSYEQYF
len: 15; abundance: few; j_gene: TRBJ1-1; d_gene: TRBD1; v_gene: TRBV7-9; CDR3nt: TGTGCCAGCAGCGGCCCAGGGGGCGTGAACACTGAAGCTTTCTTT; CDR3aa: CASSGPGGVNTEAFF